The T cell receptor (beta chain) under discussion was sequenced for a study of T cell repertoires in cytomegalovirus infection. Study details: Recently identified HLA-C-restricted CMV epitopes were among the peptides used. Both CMV infection and a matching HLA type were indicated by public TCR beta signatures.

This clonotype turned up a few times. The antigen remains unidentified. V lost 6 bases to trimming and J lost 0 bases, with 15 bases between them. Germline assignment: CDR1 SGHAT and CDR2 FQNNGV. The CDR3 consists of 15 residues. TCRdb re-called the reads through MiXCR, storing one row per CDR3 protein. The sample has hundreds of thousands of distinct CDR3 sequences; about 30% are singletons. Findings and limits, study-wide: Identification of carriers of CMV plus the relevant HLA was performed using cumulative public TCR beta family frequency. The study found HLA-C-restricted CMV-specific TCR beta clonotypes dominating the ex vivo response.

This sequence originates from a human donor in good health (CMV status not recorded). Some clones in this sample may be carry-over from other donors' samples. The rearrangement links TRBV11-2 to TRBJ2-7, with D possibly being TRBD1 (6 bases). Sequenced material: cultured PBMCs, taken from culture after CMV antigen stimulation. The CDR3 loop reads CASRSQRGSSYEQYF. The CDR3 DNA reads as TGTGCCAGCAGATCACAGAGGGGGAGCTCCTACGAGCAGTACTTC.